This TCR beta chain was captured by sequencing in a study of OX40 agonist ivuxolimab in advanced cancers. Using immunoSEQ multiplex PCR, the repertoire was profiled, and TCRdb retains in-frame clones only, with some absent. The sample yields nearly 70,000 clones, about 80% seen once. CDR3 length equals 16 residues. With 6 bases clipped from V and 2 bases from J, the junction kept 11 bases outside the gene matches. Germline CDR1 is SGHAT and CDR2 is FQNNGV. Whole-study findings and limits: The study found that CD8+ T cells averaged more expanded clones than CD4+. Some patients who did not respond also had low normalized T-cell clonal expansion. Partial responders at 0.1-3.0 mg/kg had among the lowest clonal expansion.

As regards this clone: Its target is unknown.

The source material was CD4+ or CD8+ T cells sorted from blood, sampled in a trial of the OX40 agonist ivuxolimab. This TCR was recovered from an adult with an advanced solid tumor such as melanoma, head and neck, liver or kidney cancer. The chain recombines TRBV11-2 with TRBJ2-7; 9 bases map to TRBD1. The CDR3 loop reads CASREPGQGSAYEQYF. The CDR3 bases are TGTGCCAGCAGAGAGCCGGGACAGGGAAGCGCCTACGAGCAGTACTTC. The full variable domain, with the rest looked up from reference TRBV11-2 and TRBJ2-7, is EAGVAQSPRYKIIEKRQSVAFWCNPISGHATLYWYQQILGQGPKLLIQFQNNGVVDDSQLPKDRFSAERLKGVDSTLKIQPAKLEDSAVYLCASREPGQGSAYEQYFGPGTRLTVT.